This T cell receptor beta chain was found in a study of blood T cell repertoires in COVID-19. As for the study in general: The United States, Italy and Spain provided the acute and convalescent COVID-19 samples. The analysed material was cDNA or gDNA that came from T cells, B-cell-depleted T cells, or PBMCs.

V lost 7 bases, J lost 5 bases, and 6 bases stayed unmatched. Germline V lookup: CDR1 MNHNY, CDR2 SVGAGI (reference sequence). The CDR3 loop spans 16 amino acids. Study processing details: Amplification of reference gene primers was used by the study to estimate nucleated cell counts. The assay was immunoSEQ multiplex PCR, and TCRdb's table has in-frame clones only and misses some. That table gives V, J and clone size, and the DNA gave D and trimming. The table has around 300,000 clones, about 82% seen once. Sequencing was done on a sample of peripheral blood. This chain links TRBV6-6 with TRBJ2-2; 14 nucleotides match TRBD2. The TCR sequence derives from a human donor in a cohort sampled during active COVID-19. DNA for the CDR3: TGTGCCAGCAAAGGACTAGCGGGGGGTCGGACCGGGGAGCTGTTTTTT. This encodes CASKGLAGGRTGELFF.